What follows describes a single T cell receptor (beta chain). Its antigen is as yet unknown. A multiplex PCR was run with 60 Vbeta primers and 13 Jbeta primers. Assay used: immunoSEQ multiplex PCR; TCRdb lists only in-frame clones, some missing. The data show 95,000 to 150,000 clones, with around 73% seen just once and 8% to 8.5% held by the top ten. This specimen comes from a study of cytomegalovirus exposure and HLA in healthy donors. At the level of the study: There were roughly 110 million unique TCR beta sequences, drawn from about 179 million T cells, in an earlier analysis. Early on, a data release was issued that held 85 million to 95 million unique TCRs from HLA-typed donors. The Caucasian-associated ancestry cluster held about 80% of a few hundred genotyped donors. Broader study findings: Cytomegalovirus status, reportedly, was diagnosed with high specificity and sensitivity by the classifier.

Input material: PBMCs. This TCR was sampled from a woman aged 40 to 49 in good health and CMV-seropositive.

The CDR3 nucleotides are TGTGCAAAGCAAGGGGGCGAAACTGAAGCTTTCTTT. Protein sequence: CAKQGGETEAFF. The chain employs TRBV2 and TRBJ1-1; 7 bases fit TRBD1. The CDR3 length is 12 residues. CDR1 and CDR2 (germline): SNHLY, FYNNEI.